A selection of T cell receptor beta chains follows, all from one sample in a study of T-cell memory formation after mild COVID-19. TCRdb called the 5' RACE reads again in MiXCR, with one record for every CDR3 protein. The profile shows approximately 400,000 distinct CDR3 sequences, roughly 18% of them singletons. Material for sequencing was PBMCs or a T cell subset sorted from them (not recorded which). The source of these receptors is a man younger than 30 who had mild COVID-19 (a few samples of this study predate the infection). Cell type and time point are not known. The CDR3 runs from the conserved cysteine through the conserved F or W. Fields, in order: clone size, CDR3 length, J gene, V gene, D gene, CDR3 protein, CDR3 DNA. D genes are given only for firm matches. Not all rows give a size; the values are once, few, many and, for expanded clones, a class.

NA 14 TRBJ2-3 TRBV7-3 NA CASSLKGATDTQYF TGTGCCAGCAGCTTAAAGGGAGCCACAGATACGCAGTATTTT
few 16 TRBJ1-1 TRBV7-9 TRBD1 CASSPGTGGFDTEAFF TGTGCCAGCAGCCCAGGGACAGGGGGTTTCGACACTGAAGCTTTCTTT
few 17 TRBJ1-4 TRBV5-1 NA CASSLLVSETRREKLFF TGCGCCAGCAGCTTGCTGGTTTCGGAGACCCGACGGGAAAAACTGTTTTTT
NA 15 TRBJ2-3 TRBV4-3 NA CASSQEFRFTDTQYF TGCGCCAGCAGCCAAGAGTTCAGGTTCACAGATACGCAGTATTTT
many 13 TRBJ1-2 TRBV6-6 NA CASCRTDNYGYTF TGTGCCAGCTGTAGGACAGATAACTATGGCTACACCTTC
NA 15 TRBJ2-3 TRBV10-3 NA CAIKNQGGSTDTQYF TGTGCCATCAAGAACCAGGGGGGGTCAACAGATACGCAGTATTTT
NA 15 TRBJ2-2 TRBV11-2 NA CASSLAGAHTGELFF TGTGCCAGCAGCTTAGCGGGGGCCCACACCGGGGAGCTGTTTTTT
NA 16 TRBJ2-5 TRBV5-1 NA CASSLANMGRGETQYF TGCGCCAGCAGCTTGGCCAATATGGGCAGGGGAGAGACCCAGTACTTC
few 14 TRBJ2-1 TRBV5-1 TRBD1 CASSIGTVYNEQFF TGCGCCAGCAGCATCGGGACAGTGTACAATGAGCAGTTCTTC
few 14 TRBJ2-3 TRBV4-3 NA CASSQAPGADTQYF TGCGCCAGCAGCCAAGCGCCAGGGGCAGATACGCAGTATTTT
NA 16 TRBJ1-6 TRBV6-5 NA CASSLSRAQLRTPLHF TGTGCCAGCAGCCTCTCCAGGGCTCAGCTTAGGACACCCCTCCACTTT
NA 14 TRBJ2-3 TRBV9 NA CASSTRSQPDTQYF TGTGCCAGCAGCACCCGGTCGCAGCCAGATACGCAGTATTTT
NA 14 TRBJ2-7 TRBV11-2 NA CASSLQATEGEQYF TGTGCCAGCAGCTTACAAGCCACGGAGGGCGAGCAGTACTTC
few 16 TRBJ2-5 TRBV6-5 NA CASSYSRTQGGETQYF TGTGCCAGCAGTTACTCAAGGACACAAGGTGGAGAGACCCAGTACTTC
NA 13 TRBJ2-5 TRBV12-3/TRBV12-4 NA CASSEGPGETQYF TGTGCCAGCAGTGAAGGGCCGGGGGAGACCCAGTACTTC
NA 18 TRBJ1-2 TRBV19 NA CASSIGRWDARGNYGYTF TGTGCCAGTAGTATAGGCCGCTGGGACGCCCGCGGTAACTATGGCTACACCTTC
few 15 TRBJ2-7 TRBV7-6 NA CASSPSPGPSYEQYF TGTGCCAGCAGCCCTAGTCCGGGACCGTCCTACGAGCAGTACTTC
few 13 TRBJ2-1 TRBV5-1 NA CASSLEAGARTFF TGCGCCAGCAGCTTGGAGGCTGGGGCTAGGACGTTCTTC
few 14 TRBJ2-3 TRBV12-3/TRBV12-4 NA CASSPARGADTQYF TGTGCCAGCAGTCCTGCCAGGGGAGCAGATACGCAGTATTTT
NA 15 TRBJ2-3 TRBV7-9 TRBD2 CASSPQGLASDTQYF TGTGCCAGCAGCCCCCAGGGACTAGCGTCAGATACGCAGTATTTT
few 16 TRBJ2-3 TRBV5-5 NA CASSRTVQIGTDTQYF TGTGCCAGCAGCCGGACAGTTCAGATAGGCACAGATACGCAGTATTTT
NA 15 TRBJ2-7 TRBV20-1 TRBD1 CSARVQGTARDEQYF TGCAGTGCTAGAGTACAGGGGACGGCGAGGGACGAGCAGTACTTC
NA 15 TRBJ1-4 TRBV7-2 NA CASSPFGEPNEKLFF TGTGCCAGCAGCCCATTCGGGGAACCTAATGAAAAACTGTTTTTT
many 14 TRBJ1-6 TRBV9 NA CASNGSSYNSPLHF TGTGCCAGCAACGGGAGCTCCTATAATTCACCCCTCCACTTT
many 12 TRBJ2-7 TRBV7-2 NA CASSFRGGEQYF TGTGCCAGCAGCTTCAGGGGAGGGGAGCAGTACTTC
NA 16 TRBJ1-6 TRBV12-3/TRBV12-4 NA CASSIGHGTYNSPLHF TGTGCCAGCAGTATCGGACACGGTACCTATAATTCACCCCTCCACTTT
many 16 TRBJ1-3 TRBV4-3 NA CASSQDGESSGNTIYF TGCGCCAGCAGCCAAGATGGGGAATCCTCTGGAAACACCATATATTTT
many 15 TRBJ2-2 TRBV27 NA CASSLSHPRTGELFF TGTGCCAGCAGTTTATCGCATCCTCGCACCGGGGAGCTGTTTTTT
few 13 TRBJ2-5 TRBV20-1 TRBD1 CSASLPGQSVQYF TGCAGTGCTAGCCTTCCGGGACAGTCGGTCCAGTACTTC
NA 15 TRBJ2-2 TRBV6-1 NA CASSATGHNTGELFF TGTGCCAGCAGTGCTACGGGACACAACACCGGGGAGCTGTTTTTT
few 17 TRBJ1-5 TRBV7-2 TRBD1 CASSLGGQGRGNQPQHF TGTGCCAGCAGCTTAGGGGGACAGGGGCGAGGGAATCAGCCCCAGCATTTT
few 16 TRBJ2-3 TRBV5-4 TRBD1 CASSGSPGQGTDTQYF TGTGCCAGCAGCGGTAGCCCCGGACAGGGAACGGATACGCAGTATTTT
many 16 TRBJ2-3 TRBV7-8 TRBD2 CASSKTGTTFIDTQYF TGTGCCAGCAGCAAGACCGGGACTACTTTTATCGATACGCAGTATTTT
few 14 TRBJ2-1 TRBV5-1 TRBD2 CASSERGGHNEQFF TGCGCCAGCAGCGAGCGGGGAGGCCACAATGAGCAGTTCTTC
few 15 TRBJ1-1 TRBV3-1 NA CASSRLGGSNTEAFF TGTGCCAGCAGCCGACTGGGGGGCTCGAACACTGAAGCTTTCTTT
NA 17 TRBJ2-5 TRBV5-1 TRBD2 CASSPEGSGGWQETQYF TGCGCCAGCAGCCCCGAGGGTAGCGGGGGTTGGCAAGAGACCCAGTACTTC
NA 16 TRBJ1-1 TRBV7-9 NA CASSLPGARGFTEAFF TGTGCCAGCAGCCTCCCCGGGGCGCGTGGTTTCACTGAAGCTTTCTTT
NA 14 TRBJ2-5 TRBV5-4 NA CASSSPTEGETQYF TGTGCCAGCAGCTCGCCGACCGAAGGAGAGACCCAGTACTTC
NA 17 TRBJ2-3 TRBV7-2 TRBD1 CASSLRGPQGGGDTQYF TGTGCCAGCAGCTTACGGGGACCCCAAGGGGGCGGAGATACGCAGTATTTT
once 15 TRBJ2-2 TRBV24-1 NA CATSDPRDRGGELFF TGTGCCACCAGTGACCCCAGGGACCGCGGAGGGGAGCTGTTTTTT
few 15 TRBJ1-6 TRBV20-1 NA CSADYRDRYNSPLHF TGCAGTGCTGATTACCGTGACCGCTATAATTCACCCCTCCACTTT
few 14 TRBJ1-2 TRBV19 NA CASRWSQPERGYTF TGTGCCAGTAGATGGTCACAGCCAGAAAGAGGCTACACCTTC
few 14 TRBJ1-6 TRBV19 NA CASSPRVGHSPLHF TGTGCCAGTAGCCCCCGGGTGGGGCATTCACCCCTCCACTTT
NA 15 TRBJ2-1 TRBV11-2 TRBD2 CASSPGPSGGNEQFF TGTGCCAGCAGCCCCGGACCTAGCGGGGGCAATGAGCAGTTCTTC
NA 16 TRBJ2-3 TRBV24-1 NA CATSDMTQRGTDTQYF TGTGCCACCAGTGACATGACCCAGAGGGGCACAGATACGCAGTATTTT
many 13 TRBJ2-2 TRBV27 NA CASSLLGTGELFF TGTGCCAGCAGCTTACTGGGAACCGGGGAGCTGTTTTTT
few 16 TRBJ2-1 TRBV20-1 TRBD2 CSPGTSGSSSYNEQFF TGCAGTCCCGGGACTAGCGGGAGTAGCTCCTACAATGAGCAGTTCTTC
few 12 TRBJ2-1 TRBV7-9 NA CASSQYNNEQFF TGTGCCAGCAGCCAATACAACAATGAGCAGTTCTTC
few 15 TRBJ2-7 TRBV7-2 TRBD1 CASSPRRDRAYEQYF TGTGCCAGCAGCCCAAGACGCGACAGGGCTTACGAGCAGTACTTC
NA 14 TRBJ2-5 TRBV29-1 NA CSVQPGLWGETQYF TGCAGCGTCCAACCGGGACTTTGGGGAGAGACCCAGTACTTC
NA 17 TRBJ1-5 TRBV7-8 TRBD1 CASSPPPDRGLGQPQHF TGTGCCAGCAGCCCCCCACCCGACAGGGGGCTCGGTCAGCCCCAGCATTTT
NA 15 TRBJ1-5 TRBV10-3 TRBD1 CAISETGQGFQPQHF TGTGCCATCAGTGAGACTGGACAGGGATTTCAGCCCCAGCATTTT
NA 12 TRBJ2-2 TRBV14 NA CASSRTPGELFF TGTGCCAGCAGCCGTACCCCCGGGGAGCTGTTTTTT
NA 14 TRBJ1-2 TRBV6-5 NA CASSYSGDGYGYTF TGTGCCAGCAGTTACTCGGGGGACGGCTATGGCTACACCTTC
few 20 TRBJ2-4 TRBV5-1 NA CASSLVRWGTSNRTKNIQYF TGCGCCAGCAGCTTGGTCCGTTGGGGGACATCCAACCGGACCAAAAACATTCAGTACTTC
few 15 TRBJ2-7 TRBV4-1 NA CASSQGSGSSYEQYF TGCGCCAGCAGCCAGGGAAGTGGGAGCTCCTACGAGCAGTACTTC
few 14 TRBJ1-2 TRBV6-2/TRBV6-3 NA CASRPWGANYGYTF TGTGCCAGCAGACCCTGGGGGGCTAACTATGGCTACACCTTC
NA 13 TRBJ2-1 TRBV24-1 NA CATSDFGAGEQFF TGTGCCACCAGTGATTTTGGTGCTGGTGAGCAGTTCTTC
NA 13 TRBJ2-1 TRBV2 NA CASRRLVGDEQFF TGTGCCAGCAGAAGGCTAGTAGGCGATGAGCAGTTCTTC